This entry lists 6 T cell receptor beta chains sequenced from one sample in a study of blood T cells in healthy people across ages. A second roughly 6 to 12 cycle PCR used barcoded and J-beta primers. TCRdb fed the 5' RACE reads into MiXCR, producing one record per CDR3 protein. The sample yields 1.5 million to 2 million distinct CDR3 sequences, roughly 30% seen once. Sequencing input: blood. Receptors were obtained from a woman aged 25 to 45 in good health.

The V call is TRBV15, the J call TRBJ2-7; D is unclear. The CDR3 contains 16 residues. CDR1 LNHNV and CDR2 YYDKDF come from the germline V gene (reference sequence). V gave up 1 base and J gave up 0 bases, with 13 bases separating them. This CDR3 reads CATSRVAGESSYEQYF. CDR3 DNA sequence: TGTGCCACCAGCAGAGTGGCCGGAGAAAGCTCCTACGAGCAGTACTTC.

The V and J genes are TRBV7-9 and TRBJ1-4; possibly TRBD1 for D (5 bases). CDR1 SEHNR and CDR2 FQNEAQ come from the germline V gene (reference sequence). The CDR3 runs to 15 residues. Deletions cut 4 bases from V and 8 bases from J, with 17 bases between. CDR3 sequence (DNA): TGTGCCAGCAGCTCCAGCGGGGGGATAGGGGAAAAACTGTTTTTT. The encoded protein is CASSSSGGIGEKLFF.

The chain recombines TRBV7-9 with TRBJ2-5; 9 bases are shared with TRBD1. The J call may be mistaken, given a closer DNA end match to TRBJ2-7. The germline V gene has CDR1 SEHNR and CDR2 FQNEAQ (reference sequence). This CDR3 has 14 amino acids. The CDR3, as DNA: TGTGCCAGCAGACAAGGACAGGGGTCGCACGAGCAGTACTTC. Protein product: CASRQGQGSHEQYF.

The V call is TRBV6-5, the J call TRBJ2-1; the match to TRBD2 covers 11 bases. Germline values: CDR1 MNHEY, CDR2 SVGAGI. The CDR3 sequence is 14 residues long. The V and J ends lost 10 bases and 3 bases, in that order; junction bases with no gene match: 5. In nucleotides, the CDR3 is TGTGCCACCTGGACTAGCGGGTACTACAATGAGCAGTTCTTC. Its protein is CATWTSGYYNEQFF.

CDR3 bases: TGCAGTGCAAACGGGGGCTACCCACAAGAGACCCAGTACTTC. It encodes CSANGGYPQETQYF. The genes are TRBV20-1 and TRBJ2-5; D tentatively fits TRBD1 or TRBD2 (6 bases each). The CDR3 is 14 residues long. Per germline, CDR1 DFQATT and CDR2 SNEGSKA (reference sequence). V gave up 6 bases and J gave up 2 bases, with 16 bases separating them.

This clonotype was detected only a few times. This chain uses TRBV6-1 with TRBJ2-7, with D uncertain. This CDR3 is 15 amino acids long. Germline assignment: CDR1 MNHNS and CDR2 SASEGT. With 8 bases removed from V and 2 bases from J, the gap between germline ends came to 19 bases. The CDR3 loop is CASESGLVTAYEQYF. The CDR3 DNA is TGTGCCAGCGAGTCCGGGCTAGTCACCGCCTACGAGCAGTACTTC.